This TCR beta chain was recovered during a study of blood T cell repertoires in COVID-19. The CDR3 is made up of 14 amino acids. TCRdb keeps only in-frame clones here, not all; method: immunoSEQ multiplex PCR. The profile shows about 190,000 clones, about 88% of them singletons. Individuals drawn from around 25 US areas were roughly 18 to 95 years old. Donors of Cohort 3 who recovered were those that had two negative PCRs, clearance, or symptom resolution. The sequenced sample was PBMCs or T cells enriched from blood (not recorded which). The chain uses TRBV21-1 and TRBJ2-7; the table's TRBD2 call for D was not verified on the DNA. TRBV21-1 is listed as a pseudogene. This sequence originates from a woman in her thirties who had recovered from COVID-19. CDR3 in amino acids: CREMSGILSYEQYF. CDR3 coding DNA: TGTAGGGAAATGAGCGGGATCCTCTCCTACGAGCAGTACTTC.